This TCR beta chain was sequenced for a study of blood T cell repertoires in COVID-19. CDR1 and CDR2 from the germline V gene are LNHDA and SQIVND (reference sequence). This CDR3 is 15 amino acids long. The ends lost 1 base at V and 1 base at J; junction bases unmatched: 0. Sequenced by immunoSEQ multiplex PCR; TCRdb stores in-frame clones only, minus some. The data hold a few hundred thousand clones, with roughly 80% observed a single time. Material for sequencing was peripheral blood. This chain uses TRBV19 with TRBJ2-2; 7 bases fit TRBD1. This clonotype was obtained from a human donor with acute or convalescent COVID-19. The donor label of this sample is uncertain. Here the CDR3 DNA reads TGTGCCAGTAGTATAGGGACAGGGAACACCGGGGAGCTGTTTTTT. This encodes CASSIGTGNTGELFF.